This T cell receptor (beta chain) was profiled in a study of early T cells in non-severe SARS-CoV-2 infection. Study as a whole: The input, bulk RNA from unsorted whole blood, was sequenced, and chains were unpaired.

TCRdb reprocessed the 5' RACE reads with MiXCR, giving one entry per CDR3 protein. The repertoire holds under 60,000 distinct CDR3 sequences, just over 8% seen once, with about 9% in the top ten. Trimming left V 7 bases short and J 2 bases short, with 21 bases between. CDR1 is DFQATT and CDR2 is SNEGSKA in the germline V gene (reference sequence). This CDR3 comprises 15 residues. The sample was whole blood. The sequence was obtained from an adult who was a healthcare worker with PCR-confirmed SARS-CoV-2 infection or an uninfected control (not recorded which). This chain connects TRBV20-1 to TRBJ2-7; D may be TRBD2 (6 bases). In DNA, the CDR3 is TGCAGTGTACAAACGGCGGGGATAATGGCCTACGAGCAGTACTTC. This sequence encodes CSVQTAGIMAYEQYF.